This TCR beta chain was identified in a study of T-cell reconstitution after alpha-beta-depleted transplantation in children. For TCRbeta, the library was prepared with unique molecular identifiers. In TCRdb, the PCR reads were re-called with MiXCR into one record per CDR3 protein. The sample has almost 600,000 distinct CDR3 sequences, roughly 27% seen once. The junction had 3 bases not matched to a gene; V was cut back by 3 bases and J by 2 bases. This CDR3 spans 15 amino acids. Germline V gene sequence: CDR1 ENHRY, CDR2 SYGVKD. Study-wide findings and caveats: Some patients owed their high day-60 TCRbeta diversity to surviving recipient T cells and thymic progenitors. Fresh T-cell production supplied most of the T-cell counts and diversity seen one year after transplant. Roughly two months post-transplant, alpha-beta T cells reportedly originated from several hundred graft clones that had expanded.

This clonotype was counted between two and nine times. Its antigen is undetermined. The sequence was obtained from a boy in the first two years of life with Wiskott-Aldrich syndrome, due to receive a stem cell transplant. The sample here was PBMCs, taken before TCRalphabeta/CD19-depleted stem cell transplant. This rearrangement joins TRBV10-3 to TRBJ2-3; 9 bases match TRBD2. The CDR3 is CAISEGTSSTDTQYF. The DNA for the CDR3 is TGTGCCATCAGTGAAGGGACTAGCTCCACAGATACGCAGTATTTT.